A single sample gave rise to the 25 T cell receptor beta chains below, sequenced in a study of shared clonotypes between healthy human individuals. Produced via immunoSEQ multiplex PCR; TCRdb's table is partial and in-frame only. The profile shows roughly 1,000,000 clones, around 78% of them singletons. The source material was memory CD4+ T cells from PBMCs. Regarding subset: CD45RA-negative fraction. These receptor sequences come from a man aged 18 to 29 in good health. Some clones in this sample may be carry-over from other donors' samples.

This chain's CDR3 is CASSEGPSRTYEQYF. In nucleotides, the CDR3 is TGTGCCAGCAGTGAAGGCCCGAGCAGAACCTACGAGCAGTACTTC. V is TRBV2 and J is TRBJ2-7; D gene uncertain. V was cut by 1 base and J by 2 bases, with 12 bases left in between. This CDR3 is 15 amino acids long. Germline CDR1 SNHLY, CDR2 FYNNEI.

In its sample, this clone was seen a few times. The chain combines TRBV5-1 with TRBJ1-1; 8 bases line up with TRBD1. Germline-derived CDR1 and CDR2 are SGHRS and YFSETQ. With V trimmed by 7 bases and J by 7 bases, 9 bases remained unmatched. The CDR3 has 13 residues. CDR3 in amino acids: CASRAVTGVEAFF. The CDR3 bases are TGCGCCAGCCGGGCCGTGACAGGGGTTGAAGCTTTCTTT.

As for this clone: One end of the junction varies from germline; a read error may be responsible. Other DNA sequences in the sample encode the same CDR3. This chain links TRBV7-3 with TRBJ1-1; no reliable D call. The CDR3 is 13 amino acids. Germline lookup yields CDR1 SGHTA and CDR2 FQGTGA. The CDR3 sequence: CASSLTRDTEAFF. The CDR3 DNA reads TGTGCCAGCAGCCTAACGAGGGACACTGAAGCTTTCTTT.

On this clone itself: Germline is not matched at one junction end, which may reflect a read error. The J gene is TRBJ2-5, the V gene TRBV11-2, with D possibly being TRBD1 (5 bases). The CDR3 runs to 16 residues. The germline V gene has CDR1 SGHAT and CDR2 FQNNGV. CDR3 nucleotides: TGTGCCAGCGGCTTAGGTATCAGGGTCGAGAGGGAGACCCAGTACTTC. It translates to CASGLGIRVERETQYF. Together with reference TRBV11-2 and TRBJ2-5, the CDR3 gives the full variable domain: EAGVAQSPRYKIIEKRQSVAFWCNPISGHATLYWYQQILGQGPKLLIQFQNNGVVDDSQLPKDRFSAERLKGVDSTLKIQPAKLEDSAVYLCASGLGIRVERETQYFGPGTRLLVL.

The chain joins TRBV7-3 to TRBJ2-2; 14 bases are shared with TRBD2. V shed 4 bases, J shed 8 bases, and the junction held 6 bases outside the gene matches. Germline V gene lookup returns CDR1 SGHTA and CDR2 FQGTGA. The CDR3 covers 16 residues. This chain's CDR3 is CASSSRGLAGAGELFF. The CDR3 DNA follows: TGTGCCAGCAGCTCCCGGGGACTAGCGGGAGCTGGGGAGCTGTTTTTT. The variable domain in full, with the rest retrieved from reference TRBV7-3 and TRBJ2-2, is GAGVSQTPSNKVTEKGKYVELRCDPISGHTALYWYRQSLGQGPEFLIYFQGTGAADDSGLPNDRFFAVRPEGSVSTLKIQRTERGDSAVYLCASSSRGLAGAGELFFGEGSRLTVL.

The chain joins TRBV5-1 to TRBJ1-4, with D uncertain. The CDR3 sequence is 16 residues long. V shed 0 bases and J shed 8 bases, with 17 bases lying between them. CDR1 is SGHRS and CDR2 is YFSETQ in the germline V gene. The CDR3 loop reads CASSLGSRPSGEKLFF. The DNA of the CDR3 is TGCGCCAGCAGCTTGGGAAGTCGGCCTTCCGGGGAAAAACTGTTTTTT.

This chain connects TRBV5-1 to TRBJ2-2; D is perhaps TRBD1 or TRBD2 (5 bases each). Germline V gene data show CDR1 as SGHRS and CDR2 as YFSETQ. The CDR3 length is 18 residues. Trimming removed 4 bases at V and 4 bases at J, with 23 bases between. The CDR3 coding sequence is TGCGCCAGCAGCCTGGGGTTCGGGGCCATGGGGAGCACCGGGGAGCTGTTTTTT. It is translated as CASSLGFGAMGSTGELFF.

The CDR3 nucleotides read TGTGCCAGCCGAAGGTCGAGCACAGATACGCAGTATTTT. As protein: CASRRSSTDTQYF. This chain uses TRBV11-3 with TRBJ2-3; no clear D. Germline V lookup: CDR1 SGHNT, CDR2 YENEEA. The CDR3 loop spans 13 amino acids. Trimming left V 8 bases short and J 0 bases short, with 9 bases between.

The V and J genes are TRBV11-3 and TRBJ2-2; 7 bases line up with TRBD2. CDR3 length: 15 residues. Germline assignment: CDR1 SGHNT and CDR2 YENEEA. Trimming took 1 base from V and 5 from J; bases not matched to a gene: 4. Here the CDR3 DNA reads TGTGCCAGCAGCTTAGTGGCGGGAGTAACCGGGGAGCTGTTTTTT. Residues: CASSLVAGVTGELFF.

V and J are TRBV5-1 and TRBJ1-6; 7 bases match TRBD1. Per germline, CDR1 SGHRS and CDR2 YFSETQ. The V gene end was trimmed by 4 bases and the J gene end by 8 bases; junction bases not matched to a gene: 6. This CDR3 has 14 residues. CDR3 coding DNA: TGCGCCAGCAGCCTGACAGGGCGGGATTCACCCCTCCACTTT. Translating it yields CASSLTGRDSPLHF.

CDR3 DNA: TGCGCCAGCGGACCGCGGGGCAGCCCTCAGTACTTC. Translation: CASGPRGSPQYF. This chain joins TRBV5-1 and TRBJ2-4; possible D gene TRBD2, 6 bases. V lost 7 bases and J 12 bases, leaving 17 bases between the germline ends. Germline V lookup: CDR1 SGHRS, CDR2 YFSETQ. The CDR3 is made up of 12 amino acids.

This rearrangement joins TRBV5-6 to TRBJ2-3, with 7 bases aligning to TRBD2. Germline V gene lookup returns CDR1 SGHDT and CDR2 YYEEEE. The length of the CDR3 is 16 residues. The V gene end was trimmed by 4 bases and the J gene end by 2 bases; junction bases not matched to a gene: 10. In nucleotides, the CDR3 is TGTGCCAGCAGCCGGCAACGAGCGGGATACACAGATACGCAGTATTTT. The encoded protein is CASSRQRAGYTDTQYF.

V and J are TRBV6-5 and TRBJ2-7, with D possibly matching TRBD2 (6 bases). The germline V and J ends were trimmed by 5 bases and 0 bases, with 11 bases remaining between them. The CDR3 extends over 14 amino acids. CDR1 is MNHEY, CDR2 SVGAGI, per germline. In DNA, the CDR3 is TGTGCCAGCAGTCCGGACTATGACTCCTACGAGCAGTACTTC. Protein product: CASSPDYDSYEQYF.

The chain is built from TRBV18 and TRBJ2-7, with 8 bases identical to TRBD1. J lost 5 bases, V lost 3 bases, and 9 bases had no gene match. Germline CDR1 KGHSH, CDR2 LQKENI. This CDR3 region has 15 residues. This CDR3 reads CASSPTLDRDHEQYF. The DNA for the CDR3 is TGTGCCAGCTCACCTACTCTGGACAGGGACCACGAGCAGTACTTC. The full variable domain, in which reference TRBV18 and TRBJ2-7 provide the parts outside the CDR3, is NAGVMQNPRHLVRRRGQEARLRCSPMKGHSHVYWYRQLPEEGLKFMVYLQKENIIDESGMPKERFSAEFPKEGPSILRIQQVVRGDSAAYFCASSPTLDRDHEQYFGPGTRLTVT.

The CDR3 protein is CASSIVGTASETQYF. In DNA form, the CDR3 reads TGTGCCAGTAGTATAGTGGGGACAGCGTCCGAGACCCAGTACTTC. The gene calls are TRBV19 and TRBJ2-5; 7 nucleotides line up with TRBD1. This CDR3 has 15 residues. Germline-derived CDR1 and CDR2 are LNHDA and SQIVND (reference sequence). The J segment lost 5 bases and the V segment lost 1 base, leaving 7 bases of the junction unmatched.

The rearrangement joins TRBV6-1 to TRBJ1-4, with TRBD1 matching over 8 bases. J gave up 8 bases and V 6 bases, and 8 bases lay outside the gene matches. The CDR3 is made up of 14 amino acids. Germline V CDR1 and CDR2: MNHNS, SASEGT. The DNA for the CDR3 is TGTGCCAGCAGCGACACAGGGGGGAGCGAAAAACTGTTTTTT. This codes for CASSDTGGSEKLFF.

Only one count was recorded for this clone. This chain links TRBV29-1 with TRBJ2-1; the D is unclear. The CDR3 is made up of 14 amino acids. The V and J ends lost 7 bases and 0 bases respectively, with 13 bases between them. Looked up from germline, CDR1 is SQVTM and CDR2 is ANQGSEA. The CDR3: CSAKGRLSYNEQFF. The CDR3 coding sequence is TGCAGCGCTAAAGGGCGCCTCTCCTACAATGAGCAGTTCTTC.

V and J are TRBV11-3 and TRBJ1-1; D remains unclear. V was clipped by 1 base and J by 0 bases, with 9 bases between them. Germline V lookup: CDR1 SGHNT, CDR2 YENEEA. This CDR3 contains 15 residues. The CDR3 reads CASSLGGQMNTEAFF. The CDR3 DNA is TGTGCCAGCAGCTTAGGGGGTCAGATGAACACTGAAGCTTTCTTT.

The V gene is TRBV7-2, the J gene TRBJ2-5; D not certain. Germline V lookup: CDR1 SGHTA, CDR2 FQGNSA. The CDR3 spans 13 residues. V gave up 3 bases and J gave up 5 bases, with 10 bases separating them. For the CDR3, the DNA is TGTGCCAGCAGCTTCATCCCCTCGGAGACCCAGTACTTC. This sequence encodes CASSFIPSETQYF.

The chain uses TRBV18 and TRBJ2-3; D may be TRBD1 (6 bases). CDR3 length: 13 amino acids. V was clipped by 3 bases and J by 5 bases, with 9 bases between them. Germline V lookup: CDR1 KGHSH, CDR2 LQKENI. The CDR3 is CASSPEDRDTQYF. The CDR3 DNA sequence: TGTGCCAGCTCACCTGAGGACAGAGATACGCAGTATTTT.

This clone was detected only once. The chain combines TRBV7-6 with TRBJ1-5; D uncertain. The CDR3 has 15 residues. Trimming cost V 4 bases and J 0 bases, with 10 bases left between them. From germline, CDR1 is SGHVS and CDR2 FNYEAQ. CDR3 bases: TGTGCCAGCAGCTCGATAGGGTATAGCAATCAGCCCCAGCATTTT. Translation gives CASSSIGYSNQPQHF.

The chain combines TRBV6-5 with TRBJ2-2; the D gene could be TRBD1 or TRBD2 (6 bases each). V lost 0 bases to trimming and J lost 8 bases, with 13 bases between them. Germline V CDR1 and CDR2: MNHEY, SVGAGI. The CDR3 extends over 15 amino acids. This CDR3 is CASSYSGGRVGELFF. DNA for the CDR3: TGTGCCAGCAGTTACTCTGGGGGGCGCGTAGGGGAGCTGTTTTTT.

The chain combines TRBV23-1 with TRBJ2-1; 8 positions agree with TRBD2. TRBV23-1 is given ORF status, its function remaining uncertain. The CDR3 spans 14 residues. The trim removed 4 bases at V and 14 bases at J, leaving 13 bases unmatched. The CDR3 spells CASSPESGGRLEFF. CDR3 in DNA: TGCGCCAGCAGTCCCGAGTCGGGCGGGAGGTTAGAGTTCTTC.

The V call is TRBV27, the J call TRBJ2-1; 8 bases align to TRBD2. The CDR3 length is 15 residues. V trimming: 8 bases; J trimming: 4 bases; junction bases outside the gene matches: 10. Germline V lookup: CDR1 MNHEY, CDR2 SMNVEV (reference sequence). The CDR3 DNA reads as TGTGCCAGCGGATCCCGGGGGACTAGATACAATGAGCAGTTCTTC. Translated: CASGSRGTRYNEQFF.

V and J are TRBV27 and TRBJ2-6; D call uncertain. Germline V lookup: CDR1 MNHEY, CDR2 SMNVEV (reference sequence). The V end lost 3 bases, the J end lost 4 bases, and 10 bases lay between the germline ends. The CDR3 runs 15 residues. CDR3 residues: CASSFLGAGANVLTF. The DNA for the CDR3 is TGTGCCAGCAGTTTTTTGGGTGCCGGGGCCAACGTCCTGACTTTC.